This TCR beta chain came from a study of T cell changes during pregnancy in multiple sclerosis. Data came from immunoSEQ multiplex PCR; TCRdb stores just in-frame clones and leaves some out. The sample has under 40,000 clones, roughly nine tenths seen once. Unmatched junction bases numbered 16, after V lost 7 bases and J lost 9 bases. CDR1 is MNHEY and CDR2 is SMNVEV in the germline V gene (reference sequence). The CDR3 is made up of 16 amino acids. The V gene is TRBV27, the J gene TRBJ2-2; 8 positions match TRBD2. The receptor's source is a female donor with multiple sclerosis, enrolled in a pregnancy study. The sequences come from CD8+ T cells from peripheral blood mononuclear cells, collected before pregnancy. This chain's CDR3 is CASNPRILAGGRELFF. DNA for the CDR3: TGTGCCAGCAACCCCCGGATCCTAGCGGGTGGCCGGGAGCTGTTTTTT.